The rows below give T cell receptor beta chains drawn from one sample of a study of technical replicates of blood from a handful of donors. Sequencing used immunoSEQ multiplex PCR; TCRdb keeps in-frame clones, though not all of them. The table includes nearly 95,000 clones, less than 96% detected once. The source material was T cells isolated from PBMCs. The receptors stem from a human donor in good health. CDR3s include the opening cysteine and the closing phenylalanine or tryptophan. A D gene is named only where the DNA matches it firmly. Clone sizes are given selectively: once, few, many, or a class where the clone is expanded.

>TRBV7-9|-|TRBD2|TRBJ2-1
CASSPIGLAGGDEQFF
TGTGCCAGCAGCCCAATTGGACTAGCGGGAGGGGATGAGCAGTTCTTC
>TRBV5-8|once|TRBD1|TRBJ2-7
CASTRDRYEQYF
TGTGCCAGCACCCGGGACAGATACGAGCAGTACTTC
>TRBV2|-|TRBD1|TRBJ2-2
CASSGLWDRGSGELFF
TGTGCCAGCAGTGGTCTCTGGGACAGGGGTAGCGGGGAGCTGTTTTTT
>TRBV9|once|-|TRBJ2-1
CASSVYTSYNEQFF
TGTGCCAGCAGCGTATACACCTCCTACAATGAGCAGTTCTTC
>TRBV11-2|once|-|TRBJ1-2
CASSLVTSYGYTF
TGTGCCAGCAGCTTAGTAACAAGCTATGGCTACACCTTC
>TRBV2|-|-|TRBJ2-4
CASSEVWVGATAKNIQYF
TGTGCCAGCAGTGAGGTCTGGGTGGGAGCCACGGCCAAAAACATTCAGTACTTC
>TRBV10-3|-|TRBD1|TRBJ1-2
CAIRLDSGTGYYGYTF
TGTGCCATCAGACTAGATTCCGGGACAGGGTACTATGGCTACACCTTC
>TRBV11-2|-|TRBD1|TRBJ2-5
CASSLDTVGQGETQYF
TGTGCCAGCAGCTTAGATACCGTGGGACAGGGGGAGACCCAGTACTTC
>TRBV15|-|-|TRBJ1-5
CATSPEEQPQHF
TGTGCCACCAGTCCTGAGGAACAGCCCCAGCATTTT
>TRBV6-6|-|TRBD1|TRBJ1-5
CASTETGTDFNQPQHF
TGTGCCAGCACCGAGACCGGGACAGACTTCAATCAGCCCCAGCATTTT
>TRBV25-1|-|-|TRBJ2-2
CASSDDTNTGELFF
TGTGCCAGCAGTGACGACACCAACACCGGGGAGCTGTTTTTT
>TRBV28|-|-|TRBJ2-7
CASSPGVSEYEQYF
TGTGCCAGCAGTCCGGGAGTAAGCGAGTACGAGCAGTACTTC
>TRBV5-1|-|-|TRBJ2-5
CASSLVAGAETQYF
TGCGCCAGCAGCTTGGTAGCTGGGGCGGAGACCCAGTACTTC
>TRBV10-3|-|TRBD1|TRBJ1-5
CAISRTGGEIQPQHF
TGTGCCATCTCGAGGACAGGGGGGGAGATTCAGCCCCAGCATTTT
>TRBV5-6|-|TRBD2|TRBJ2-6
CASSYGFAGEPGANVLTF
TGTGCCAGCAGCTACGGTTTCGCGGGAGAGCCTGGGGCCAACGTCCTGACTTTC
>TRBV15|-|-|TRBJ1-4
CATSGSGEGITWQTNEKLFF
TGTGCCACCAGCGGATCAGGGGAAGGAATTACTTGGCAAACTAATGAAAAACTGTTTTTT
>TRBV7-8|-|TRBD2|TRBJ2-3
CASSETSSDTQYF
TGTGCCAGCAGCGAGACTAGCTCAGATACGCAGTATTTT
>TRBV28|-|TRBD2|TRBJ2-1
CASSLRFWGIRTSDNNEQFF
TGTGCCAGCAGTTTAAGATTTTGGGGGATCCGGACTAGCGATAACAATGAGCAGTTCTTC
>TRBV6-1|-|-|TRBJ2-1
CASSEGAPHNEQFF
TGTGCCAGCAGTGAGGGGGCCCCGCACAATGAGCAGTTCTTC
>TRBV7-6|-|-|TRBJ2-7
CASSLVPGVNEQYF
TGTGCCAGCAGCTTGGTTCCAGGGGTAAACGAGCAGTACTTC
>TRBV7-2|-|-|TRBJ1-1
CASSKGLYMNTEAFF
TGTGCCAGCAGCAAGGGACTGTACATGAACACTGAAGCTTTCTTT
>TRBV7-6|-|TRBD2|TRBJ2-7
CASSLGGGSPTINYEQYF
TGTGCCAGCAGCTTAGGCGGGGGGAGCCCCACCATCAACTACGAGCAGTACTTC
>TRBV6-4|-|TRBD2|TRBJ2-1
CASSPTSGRPYEQFF
TGTGCCAGCAGCCCGACTAGCGGGAGGCCCTACGAGCAGTTCTTC
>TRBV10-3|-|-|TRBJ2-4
CALYAGSRDRTKNIQYF
TGTGCCCTCTACGCGGGCTCGCGTGATAGAACCAAAAACATTCAGTACTTC
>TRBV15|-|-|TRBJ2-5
CATSRMPRETQYF
TGTGCCACCAGCAGGATGCCTAGGGAGACCCAGTACTTC
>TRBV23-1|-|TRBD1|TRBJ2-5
CASSQSEDRDRGETQYF
TGCGCCAGCAGTCAGTCGGAGGACCGGGACAGGGGAGAGACCCAGTACTTC
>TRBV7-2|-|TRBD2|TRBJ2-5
CASSQNPAGEGETQYF
TGTGCCAGCAGCCAGAACCCCGCGGGAGAAGGGGAGACCCAGTACTTC
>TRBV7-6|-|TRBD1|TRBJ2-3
CASSQIVRGWDTQYF
TGTGCCAGCAGCCAAATCGTCAGGGGGTGGGATACGCAGTATTTT
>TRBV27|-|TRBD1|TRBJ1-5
CASSVTGHQPQHF
TGTGCCAGCAGTGTGACAGGGCATCAGCCCCAGCATTTT
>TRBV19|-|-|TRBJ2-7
CASSISGSYSYEQYF
TGTGCCAGTAGTATATCGGGGAGTTACTCCTACGAGCAGTACTTC
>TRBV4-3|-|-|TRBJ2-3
CASSHDPKTASTDTQYF
TGCGCCAGCAGCCACGATCCAAAGACAGCTAGCACAGATACGCAGTATTTT
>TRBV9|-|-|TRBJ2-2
CASSVARGRTVTGELFF
TGTGCCAGCAGCGTAGCCAGGGGACGGACAGTCACCGGGGAGCTGTTTTTT
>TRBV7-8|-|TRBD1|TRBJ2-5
CASSLGPPTGPEETQYF
TGTGCCAGCAGCTTAGGACCGCCGACAGGGCCCGAAGAGACCCAGTACTTC
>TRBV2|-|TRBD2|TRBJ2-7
CASWRGYEQYF
TGTGCCAGCTGGCGGGGGTACGAGCAGTACTTC
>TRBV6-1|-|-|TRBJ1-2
CASTQSKNGYTF
TGTGCCAGCACCCAATCAAAAAATGGCTACACCTTC
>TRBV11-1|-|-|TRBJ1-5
CASSLDGGAGPQHF
TGTGCCAGCAGCTTGGACGGCGGAGCGGGGCCCCAGCATTTT
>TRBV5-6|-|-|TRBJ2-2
CASSVTGRLTGELFF
TGTGCCAGCAGCGTAACAGGCCGACTCACCGGGGAGCTGTTTTTT
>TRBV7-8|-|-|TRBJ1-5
CASSPPGSGDQPQHF
TGTGCCAGCAGTCCGCCCGGGTCCGGGGATCAGCCCCAGCATTTT
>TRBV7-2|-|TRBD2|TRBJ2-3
CASSSLAGTDTQYF
TGTGCCAGCAGCTCACTAGCGGGCACAGATACGCAGTATTTT
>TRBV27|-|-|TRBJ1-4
CASRDSGSWGEKLFF
TGTGCCAGCAGGGATAGCGGGTCATGGGGGGAAAAACTGTTTTTT
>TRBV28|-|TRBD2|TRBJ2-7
CASSPLAVIAGDPEQYF
TGTGCCAGCAGTCCCCTCGCTGTAATAGCGGGAGATCCCGAGCAGTACTTC
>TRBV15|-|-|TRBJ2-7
CATSRSRGLEQYF
TGTGCCACCAGCAGATCACGTGGACTCGAGCAGTACTTC
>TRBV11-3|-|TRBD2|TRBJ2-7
CASSLLAGDSHYEQYF
TGTGCCAGCAGCTTACTAGCGGGGGATTCCCACTACGAGCAGTACTTC
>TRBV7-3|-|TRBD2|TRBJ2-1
CASSFRLAASSYNEQFF
TGTGCCAGCAGCTTCCGACTAGCGGCCAGCTCCTACAATGAGCAGTTCTTC
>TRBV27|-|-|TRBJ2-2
CASRLRAEHTGELFF
TGTGCCAGCAGGTTGAGAGCGGAACACACCGGGGAGCTGTTTTTT
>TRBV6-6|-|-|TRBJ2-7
CASSYGQSSYEQYF
TGTGCCAGCAGTTACGGACAGAGCTCCTACGAGCAGTACTTC
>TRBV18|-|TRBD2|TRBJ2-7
CASSPSGMDYEQYF
TGTGCCAGCTCACCAAGCGGGATGGACTACGAGCAGTACTTC
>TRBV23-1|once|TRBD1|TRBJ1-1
CASSRGICTEAFF
TGCGCCAGCAGCAGGGGGATCTGCACTGAAGCTTTCTTT
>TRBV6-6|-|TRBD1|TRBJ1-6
CASSYRQGDNSPLHF
TGTGCCAGCAGTTATCGGCAGGGGGATAATTCACCCCTCCACTTT
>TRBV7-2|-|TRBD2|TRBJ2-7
CASSITPLAGAYEQYF
TGTGCCAGCAGCATCACTCCACTAGCGGGAGCCTACGAGCAGTACTTC
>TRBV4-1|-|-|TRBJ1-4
CASSQDRRGTNEKLFF
TGCGCCAGCAGCCAAGATCGGAGGGGAACTAATGAAAAACTGTTTTTT
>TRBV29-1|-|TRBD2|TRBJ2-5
CSNTRAGGIETQYF
TGCAGCAACACCCGAGCGGGAGGCATAGAGACCCAGTACTTC